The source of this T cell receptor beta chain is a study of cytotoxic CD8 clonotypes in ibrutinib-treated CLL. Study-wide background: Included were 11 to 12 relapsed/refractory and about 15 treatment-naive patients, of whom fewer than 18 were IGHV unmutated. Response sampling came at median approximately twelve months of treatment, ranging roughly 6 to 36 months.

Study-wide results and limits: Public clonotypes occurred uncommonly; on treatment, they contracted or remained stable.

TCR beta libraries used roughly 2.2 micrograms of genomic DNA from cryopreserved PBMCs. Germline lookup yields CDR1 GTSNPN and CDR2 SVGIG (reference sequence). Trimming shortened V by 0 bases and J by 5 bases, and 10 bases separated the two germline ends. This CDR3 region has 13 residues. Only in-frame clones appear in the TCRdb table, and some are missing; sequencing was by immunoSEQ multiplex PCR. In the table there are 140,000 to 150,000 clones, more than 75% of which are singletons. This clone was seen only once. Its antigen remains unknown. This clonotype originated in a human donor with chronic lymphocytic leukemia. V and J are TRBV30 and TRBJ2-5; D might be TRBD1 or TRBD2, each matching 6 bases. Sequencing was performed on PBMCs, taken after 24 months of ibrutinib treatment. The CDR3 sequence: CAWSVGGRETQYF. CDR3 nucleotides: TGTGCCTGGAGTGTAGGGGGGCGGGAGACCCAGTACTTC.